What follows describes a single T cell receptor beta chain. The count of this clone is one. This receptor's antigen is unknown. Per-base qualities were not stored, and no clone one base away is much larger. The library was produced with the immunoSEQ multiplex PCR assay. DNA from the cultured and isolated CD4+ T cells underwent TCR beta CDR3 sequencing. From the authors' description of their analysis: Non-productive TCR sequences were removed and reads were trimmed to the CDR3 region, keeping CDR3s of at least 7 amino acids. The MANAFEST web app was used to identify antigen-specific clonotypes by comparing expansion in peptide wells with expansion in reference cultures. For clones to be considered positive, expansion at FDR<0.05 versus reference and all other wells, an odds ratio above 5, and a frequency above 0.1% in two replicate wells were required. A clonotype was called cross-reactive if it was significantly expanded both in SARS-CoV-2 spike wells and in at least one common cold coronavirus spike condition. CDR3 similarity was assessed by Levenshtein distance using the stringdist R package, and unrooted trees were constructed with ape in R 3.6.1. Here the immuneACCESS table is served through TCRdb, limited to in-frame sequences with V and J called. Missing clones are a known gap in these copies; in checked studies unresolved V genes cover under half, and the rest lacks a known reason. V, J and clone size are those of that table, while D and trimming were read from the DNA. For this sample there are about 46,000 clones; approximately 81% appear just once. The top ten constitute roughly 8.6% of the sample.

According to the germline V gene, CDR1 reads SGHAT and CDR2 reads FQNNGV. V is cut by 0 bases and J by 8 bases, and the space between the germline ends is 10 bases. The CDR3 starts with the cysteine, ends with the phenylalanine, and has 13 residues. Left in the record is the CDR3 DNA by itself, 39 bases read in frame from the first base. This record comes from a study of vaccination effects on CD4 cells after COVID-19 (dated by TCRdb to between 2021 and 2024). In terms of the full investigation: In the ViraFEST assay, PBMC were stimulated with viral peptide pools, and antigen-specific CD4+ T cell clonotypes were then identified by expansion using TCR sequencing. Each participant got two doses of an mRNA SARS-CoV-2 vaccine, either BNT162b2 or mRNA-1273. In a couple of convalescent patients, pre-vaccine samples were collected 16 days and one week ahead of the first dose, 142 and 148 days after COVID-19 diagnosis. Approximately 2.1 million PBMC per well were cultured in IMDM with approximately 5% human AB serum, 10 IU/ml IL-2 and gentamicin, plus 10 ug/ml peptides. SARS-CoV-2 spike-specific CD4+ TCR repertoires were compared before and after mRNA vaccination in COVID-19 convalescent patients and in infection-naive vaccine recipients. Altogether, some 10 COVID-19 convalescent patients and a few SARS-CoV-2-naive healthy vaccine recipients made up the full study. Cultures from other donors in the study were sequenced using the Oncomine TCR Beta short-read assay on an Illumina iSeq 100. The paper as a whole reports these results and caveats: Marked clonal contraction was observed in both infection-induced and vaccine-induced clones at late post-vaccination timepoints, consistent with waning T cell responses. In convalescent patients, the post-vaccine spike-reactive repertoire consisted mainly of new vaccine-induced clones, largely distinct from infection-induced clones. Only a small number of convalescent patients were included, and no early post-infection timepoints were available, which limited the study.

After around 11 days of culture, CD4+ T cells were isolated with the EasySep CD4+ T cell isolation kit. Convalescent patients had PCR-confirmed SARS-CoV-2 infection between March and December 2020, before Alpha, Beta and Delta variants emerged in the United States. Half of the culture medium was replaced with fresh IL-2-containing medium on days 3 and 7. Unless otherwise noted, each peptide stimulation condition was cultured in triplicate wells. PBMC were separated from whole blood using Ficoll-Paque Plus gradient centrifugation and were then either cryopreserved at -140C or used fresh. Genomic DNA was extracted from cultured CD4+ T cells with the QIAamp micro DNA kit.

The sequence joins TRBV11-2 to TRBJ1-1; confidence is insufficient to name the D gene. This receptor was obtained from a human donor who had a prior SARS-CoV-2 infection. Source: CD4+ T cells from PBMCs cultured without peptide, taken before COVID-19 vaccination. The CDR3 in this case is CASSLEDWTEAFF. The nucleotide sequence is TGTGCCAGCAGCTTAGAGGACTGGACCGAAGCTTTCTTT. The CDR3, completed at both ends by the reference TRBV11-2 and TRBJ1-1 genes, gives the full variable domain EAGVAQSPRYKIIEKRQSVAFWCNPISGHATLYWYQQILGQGPKLLIQFQNNGVVDDSQLPKDRFSAERLKGVDSTLKIQPAKLEDSAVYLCASSLEDWTEAFFGQGTRLTVV.